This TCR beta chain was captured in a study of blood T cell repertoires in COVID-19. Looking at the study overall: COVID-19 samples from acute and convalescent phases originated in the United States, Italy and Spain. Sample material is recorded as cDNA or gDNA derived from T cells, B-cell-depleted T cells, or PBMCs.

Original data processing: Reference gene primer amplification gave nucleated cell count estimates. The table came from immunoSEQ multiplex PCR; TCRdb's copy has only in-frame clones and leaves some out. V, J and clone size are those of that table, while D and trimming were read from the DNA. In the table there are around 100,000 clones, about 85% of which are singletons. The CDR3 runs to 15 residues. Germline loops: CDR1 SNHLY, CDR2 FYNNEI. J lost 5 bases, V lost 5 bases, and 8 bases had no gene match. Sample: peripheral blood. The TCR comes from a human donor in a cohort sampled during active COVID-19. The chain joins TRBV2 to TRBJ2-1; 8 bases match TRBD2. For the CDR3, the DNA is TGTGCCAGCAGTTTACGGGAGGGGGAAAACAATGAGCAGTTCTTC. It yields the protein CASSLREGENNEQFF.